The present TCR beta chain was sequenced within a study of blood T cell repertoires in COVID-19. Participant ages covered about 18 to 89 years across about two dozen US areas. The CDR3 length is 13 residues. J was trimmed by 3 bases and V by 2 bases; bases with no gene match: 1. Germline CDR1 and CDR2: ENHRY and SYGVKD. Sequenced by immunoSEQ multiplex PCR; TCRdb stores in-frame clones only, minus some. The sample records some 400,000 clones, over 75% being singletons. Sequenced: PBMCs or T cells enriched from blood (not recorded which). The clonotype originates from a young man who had recovered from COVID-19. The gene calls are TRBV10-3 and TRBJ2-7; TRBD2 agrees at 7 bases. The CDR3 protein is CAISEGRGYEQYF. In DNA, the CDR3 is TGTGCCATCAGTGAGGGGAGGGGCTACGAGCAGTACTTC.